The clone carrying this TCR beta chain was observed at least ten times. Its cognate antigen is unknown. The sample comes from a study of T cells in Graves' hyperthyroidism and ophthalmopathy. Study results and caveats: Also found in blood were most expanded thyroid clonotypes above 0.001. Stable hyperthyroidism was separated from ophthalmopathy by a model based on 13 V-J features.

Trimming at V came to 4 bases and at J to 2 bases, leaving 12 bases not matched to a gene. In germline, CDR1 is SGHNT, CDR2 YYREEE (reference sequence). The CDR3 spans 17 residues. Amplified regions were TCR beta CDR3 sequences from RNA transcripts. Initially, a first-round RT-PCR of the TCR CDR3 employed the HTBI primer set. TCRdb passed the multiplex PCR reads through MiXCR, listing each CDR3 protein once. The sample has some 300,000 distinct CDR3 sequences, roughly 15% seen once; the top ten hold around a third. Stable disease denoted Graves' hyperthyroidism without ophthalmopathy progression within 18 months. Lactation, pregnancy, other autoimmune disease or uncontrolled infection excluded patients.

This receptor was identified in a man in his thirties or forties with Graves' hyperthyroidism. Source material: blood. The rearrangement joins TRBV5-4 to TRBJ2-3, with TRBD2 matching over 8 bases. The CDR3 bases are TGTGCCAGCAGCACAAGGGAGAGCGGGAGCTACACAGATACGCAGTATTTT. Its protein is CASSTRESGSYTDTQYF.